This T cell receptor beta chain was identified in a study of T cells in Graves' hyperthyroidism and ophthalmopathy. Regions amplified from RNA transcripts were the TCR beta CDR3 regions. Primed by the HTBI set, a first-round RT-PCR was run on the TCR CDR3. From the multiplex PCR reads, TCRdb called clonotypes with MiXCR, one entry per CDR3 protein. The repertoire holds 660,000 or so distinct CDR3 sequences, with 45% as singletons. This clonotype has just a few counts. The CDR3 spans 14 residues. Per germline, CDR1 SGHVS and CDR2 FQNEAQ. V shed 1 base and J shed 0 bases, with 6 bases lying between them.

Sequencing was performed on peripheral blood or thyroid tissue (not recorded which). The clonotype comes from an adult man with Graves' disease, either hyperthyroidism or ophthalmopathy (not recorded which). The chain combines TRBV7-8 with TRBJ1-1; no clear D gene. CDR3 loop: CASSLGHVNTEAFF. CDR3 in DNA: TGTGCCAGCAGCTTAGGTCACGTGAACACTGAAGCTTTCTTT.